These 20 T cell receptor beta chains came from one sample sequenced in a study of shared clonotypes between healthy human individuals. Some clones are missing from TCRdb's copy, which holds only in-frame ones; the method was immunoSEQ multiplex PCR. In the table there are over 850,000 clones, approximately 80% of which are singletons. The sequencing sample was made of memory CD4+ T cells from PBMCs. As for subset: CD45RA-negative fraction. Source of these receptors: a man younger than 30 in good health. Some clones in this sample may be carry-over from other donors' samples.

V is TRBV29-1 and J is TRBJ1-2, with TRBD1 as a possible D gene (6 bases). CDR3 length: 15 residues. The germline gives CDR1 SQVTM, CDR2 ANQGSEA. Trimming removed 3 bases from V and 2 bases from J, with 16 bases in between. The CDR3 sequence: CSVEIQGYLNYGYTF. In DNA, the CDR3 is TGCAGCGTTGAGATACAGGGATACTTAAACTATGGCTACACCTTC.

CDR3 coding DNA: TGCGCCAGCAGCTTGGGTGTTGGGAGACTGGCAACTAATGAAAAACTGTTTTTT. Amino acid sequence: CASSLGVGRLATNEKLFF. This chain links TRBV5-1 with TRBJ1-4; D is undetermined. Germline-derived CDR1 and CDR2 are SGHRS and YFSETQ. The CDR3 is made up of 18 amino acids. V dropped 0 bases and J dropped 0 bases, with 15 bases sitting between them.

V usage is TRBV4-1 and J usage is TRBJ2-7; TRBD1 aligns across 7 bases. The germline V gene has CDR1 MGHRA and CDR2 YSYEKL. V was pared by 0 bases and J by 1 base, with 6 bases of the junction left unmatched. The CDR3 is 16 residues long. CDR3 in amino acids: CASSQDATGISYEQYF. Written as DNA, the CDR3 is TGCGCCAGCAGCCAAGATGCGACAGGGATATCCTACGAGCAGTACTTC.

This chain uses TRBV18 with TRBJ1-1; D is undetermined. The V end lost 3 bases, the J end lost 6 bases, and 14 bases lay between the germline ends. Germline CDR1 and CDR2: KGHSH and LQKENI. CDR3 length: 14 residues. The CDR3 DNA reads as TGTGCCAGCTCACCGACCAGGAGCCCGGCTGAAGCTTTCTTT. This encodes CASSPTRSPAEAFF.

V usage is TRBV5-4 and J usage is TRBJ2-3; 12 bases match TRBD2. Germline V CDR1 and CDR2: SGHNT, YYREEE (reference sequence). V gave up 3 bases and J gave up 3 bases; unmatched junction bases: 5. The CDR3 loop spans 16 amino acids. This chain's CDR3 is CASSSTSGGRTDTQYF. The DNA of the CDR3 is TGTGCCAGCAGCTCGACTAGCGGGGGCCGGACAGATACGCAGTATTTT.

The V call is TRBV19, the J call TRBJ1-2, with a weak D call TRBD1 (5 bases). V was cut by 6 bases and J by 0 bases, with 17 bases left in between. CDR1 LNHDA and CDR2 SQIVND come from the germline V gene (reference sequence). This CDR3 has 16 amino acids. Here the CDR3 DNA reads TGTGCCAGTAGGAGACAGACCTTCTCCTCTAACTATGGCTACACCTTC. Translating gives CASRRQTFSSNYGYTF. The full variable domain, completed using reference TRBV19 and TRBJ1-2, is DGGITQSPKYLFRKEGQNVTLSCEQNLNHDAMYWYRQDPGQGLRLIYYSQIVNDFQKGDIAEGYSVSREKKESFPLTVTSAQKNPTAFYLCASRRQTFSSNYGYTFGSGTRLTVV.

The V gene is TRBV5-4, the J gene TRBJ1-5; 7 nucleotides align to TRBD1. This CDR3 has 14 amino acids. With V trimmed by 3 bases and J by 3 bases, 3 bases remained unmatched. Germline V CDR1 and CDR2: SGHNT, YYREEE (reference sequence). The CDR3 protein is CASSYGTDNQPQHF. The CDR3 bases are TGTGCCAGCAGCTATGGGACAGACAATCAGCCCCAGCATTTT. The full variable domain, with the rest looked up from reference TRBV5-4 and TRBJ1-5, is ETGVTQSPTHLIKTRGQQVTLRCSSQSGHNTVSWYQQALGQGPQFIFQYYREEENGRGNFPPRFSGLQFPNYSSELNVNALELDDSALYLCASSYGTDNQPQHFGDGTRLSIL.

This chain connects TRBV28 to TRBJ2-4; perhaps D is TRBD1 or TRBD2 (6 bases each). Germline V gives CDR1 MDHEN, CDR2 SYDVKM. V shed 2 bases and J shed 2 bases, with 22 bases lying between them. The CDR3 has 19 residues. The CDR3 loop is CASSLVFGGPVGTKNIQYF. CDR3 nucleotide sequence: TGTGCCAGCAGTTTAGTGTTCGGGGGCCCCGTCGGGACCAAAAACATTCAGTACTTC.

CDR3 sequence: CASSSLLSGLLYGYTF. CDR3 coding DNA: TGTGCCAGCAGCTCGCTTTTGTCGGGACTCCTCTATGGCTACACCTTC. The gene calls are TRBV5-8 and TRBJ1-2; tentatively, D is TRBD1 (5 bases). This CDR3 contains 16 residues. Trimming took 3 bases from V and 4 from J, leaving 19 bases between them. Per germline, CDR1 SGHTS and CDR2 YDEGEE.

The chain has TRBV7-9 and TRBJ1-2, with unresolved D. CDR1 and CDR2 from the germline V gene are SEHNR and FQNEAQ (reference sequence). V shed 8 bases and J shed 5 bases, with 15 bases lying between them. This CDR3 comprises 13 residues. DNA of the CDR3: TGTGCCAGCCCCCCAGACGGCGGGTATGGCTACACCTTC. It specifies CASPPDGGYGYTF.

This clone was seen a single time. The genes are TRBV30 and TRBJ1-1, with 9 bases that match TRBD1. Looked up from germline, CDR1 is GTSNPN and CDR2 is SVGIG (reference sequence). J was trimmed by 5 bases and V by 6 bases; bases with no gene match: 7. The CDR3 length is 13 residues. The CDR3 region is CACTQGARTEAFF. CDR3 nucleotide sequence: TGTGCCTGTACACAGGGGGCCCGGACTGAAGCTTTCTTT.

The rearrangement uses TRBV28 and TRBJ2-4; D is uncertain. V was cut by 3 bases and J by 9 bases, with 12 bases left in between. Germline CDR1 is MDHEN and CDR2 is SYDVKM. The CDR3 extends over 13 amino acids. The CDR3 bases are TGTGCCAGCAGTTTTTCCGGCAGCCCCATTCAGTACTTC. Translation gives CASSFSGSPIQYF.

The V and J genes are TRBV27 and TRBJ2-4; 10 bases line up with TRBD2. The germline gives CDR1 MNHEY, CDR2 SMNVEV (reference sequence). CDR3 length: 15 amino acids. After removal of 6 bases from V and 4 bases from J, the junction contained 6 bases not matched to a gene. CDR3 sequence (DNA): TGTGCCAGCAGGCCTAGCGGGAGTAGGAAAAACATTCAGTACTTC. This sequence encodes CASRPSGSRKNIQYF.

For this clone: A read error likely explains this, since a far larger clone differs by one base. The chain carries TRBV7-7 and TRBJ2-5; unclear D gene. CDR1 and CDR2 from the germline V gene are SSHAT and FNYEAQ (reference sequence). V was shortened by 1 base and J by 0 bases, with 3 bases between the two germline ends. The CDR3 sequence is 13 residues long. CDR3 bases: TGTGCCAGCAGCTTAGGGTACCAAGAGACCCAGTACTTC. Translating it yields CASSLGYQETQYF.

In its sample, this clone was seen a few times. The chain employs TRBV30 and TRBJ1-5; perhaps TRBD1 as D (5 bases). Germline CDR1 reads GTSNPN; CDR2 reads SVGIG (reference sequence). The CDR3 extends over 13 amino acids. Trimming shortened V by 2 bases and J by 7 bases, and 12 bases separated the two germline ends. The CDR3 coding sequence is TGTGCCTGGAGTCAGGGAGGGCACCAGCCCCAGCATTTT. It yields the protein CAWSQGGHQPQHF. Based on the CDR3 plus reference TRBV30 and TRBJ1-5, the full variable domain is SQTIHQWPATLVQPVGSPLSLECTVEGTSNPNLYWYRQAAGRGLQLLFYSVGIGQISSEVPQNLSASRPQDRQFILSSKKLLLSDSGFYLCAWSQGGHQPQHFGDGTRLSIL.

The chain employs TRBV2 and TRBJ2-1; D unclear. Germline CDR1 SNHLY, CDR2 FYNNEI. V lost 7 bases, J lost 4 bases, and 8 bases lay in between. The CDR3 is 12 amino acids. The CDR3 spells CASTPRYNEQFF. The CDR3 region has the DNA TGTGCCAGCACGCCTCGGTACAATGAGCAGTTCTTC.

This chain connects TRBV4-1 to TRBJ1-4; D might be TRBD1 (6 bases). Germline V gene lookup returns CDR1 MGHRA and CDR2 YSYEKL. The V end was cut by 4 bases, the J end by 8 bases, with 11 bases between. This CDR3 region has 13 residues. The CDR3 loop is CASSPLRGEKLFF. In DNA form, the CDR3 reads TGCGCCAGCAGCCCTTTAAGGGGGGAAAAACTGTTTTTT.

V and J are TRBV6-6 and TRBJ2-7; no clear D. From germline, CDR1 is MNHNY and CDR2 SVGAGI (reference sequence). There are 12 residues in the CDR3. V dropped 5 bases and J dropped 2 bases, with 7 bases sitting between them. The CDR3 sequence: CASSGGAYEQYF. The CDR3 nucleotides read TGTGCCAGCAGTGGTGGGGCCTACGAGCAGTACTTC.

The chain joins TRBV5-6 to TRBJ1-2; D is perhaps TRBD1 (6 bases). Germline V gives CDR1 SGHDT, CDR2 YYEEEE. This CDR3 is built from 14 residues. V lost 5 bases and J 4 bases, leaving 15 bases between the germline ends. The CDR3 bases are TGTGCCAGCAGTTCAAGGGGGACCGTCTATGGCTACACCTTC. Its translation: CASSSRGTVYGYTF.

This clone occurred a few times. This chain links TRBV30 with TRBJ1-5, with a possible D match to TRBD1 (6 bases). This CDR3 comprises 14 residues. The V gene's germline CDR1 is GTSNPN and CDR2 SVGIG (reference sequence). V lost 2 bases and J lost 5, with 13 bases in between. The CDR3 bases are TGTGCCTGGAGTTTCTCGGGGGGCTATCAGCCCCAGCATTTT. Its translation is CAWSFSGGYQPQHF.